This is a list of T cell receptor beta chains from one sample in a study of OX40 agonist ivuxolimab in advanced cancers. The repertoire was sequenced with immunoSEQ multiplex PCR; TCRdb's copy has only in-frame clones and lacks some. This sample has 82,000 or so clones; more than 80% occur once, and the top ten carry about 2.3%. The material sequenced was CD4+ or CD8+ T cells sorted from blood, taken in a trial of the OX40 agonist ivuxolimab. The origin of the receptors is an adult with an advanced solid tumor such as melanoma, head and neck, liver or kidney cancer. CDR3s include the opening cysteine and the closing phenylalanine or tryptophan. A D gene is named only where the DNA matches it firmly. For some rows the clone size is stated as once, few or many, or as a class when expanded; others skip it.

>-|TRBV29-1|TRBJ2-1|-
TGCAGCGTTGAAGCCCTAATCACCGTGGTCGGGGAGTACAATGAGCAGTTCTTC
CSVEALITVVGEYNEQFF
>once|TRBV7-3|TRBJ2-1|-
TGTGCCAGCAGCTTAACGGCAGGGTTTGAGCAGTTCTTC
CASSLTAGFEQFF
>-|TRBV7-9|TRBJ2-3|-
TGTGCCAGCAGCCGCCTAGGATCCGAGGATACGCAGTATTTT
CASSRLGSEDTQYF
>-|TRBV7-9|TRBJ1-1|TRBD1
TGTGCCAGCAGCTTAGCCTATTCAGGGGGCCGAGCTTTCTTT
CASSLAYSGGRAFF
>-|TRBV6-5|TRBJ1-5|-
TGTGCCAGCAGTTCCTGGATTAATCAGCCCCAGCATTTT
CASSSWINQPQHF
>-|TRBV30|TRBJ2-7|-
TGTGCCTGGACCCGGGTGAGACACGAGCAGTACTTC
CAWTRVRHEQYF
>-|TRBV5-1|TRBJ2-2|TRBD1
TGCGCCAGCAGCTTGCCACAGGGGCCGAGCACCGGGGAGCTGTTTTTT
CASSLPQGPSTGELFF
>-|TRBV6-5|TRBJ2-1|-
TGTGCCAGCAGTCCCAACCCCCGTAAGGGTAATGAGCAGTTCTTC
CASSPNPRKGNEQFF
>-|TRBV5-4|TRBJ2-5|-
TGTGCCAGCAGCCGTCTAGCGAGCCAAGAGACCCAGTACTTC
CASSRLASQETQYF
>-|TRBV7-6|TRBJ2-7|-
TGTGCCAGCAGCTTAGCGCTCGGGGGCGAGCAGTACTTC
CASSLALGGEQYF
>-|TRBV9|TRBJ1-1|-
TGTGCCAGCAGCGTAGAGGCAGGGTCAAACACTGAAGCTTTCTTT
CASSVEAGSNTEAFF
>-|TRBV25-1|TRBJ1-6|-
TGTGCCAGCAGTGCCTCGGGGGACTTCTATAATTCACCCCTCCACTTT
CASSASGDFYNSPLHF
>-|TRBV5-1|TRBJ2-7|-
TGCGCCAGCAGTTCCCTTAGCTCCTACGAGCAGTACTTC
CASSSLSSYEQYF
>-|TRBV7-2|TRBJ2-2|-
TGTGCCCGCTCGGAGTCGGGACACAACACCGGGGAGCTGTTTTTT
CARSESGHNTGELFF
>-|TRBV6-5|TRBJ2-7|-
TGTGCCATAGGACAGTTAGGTGAGCAGTACTTC
CAIGQLGEQYF
>few|TRBV5-5|TRBJ1-4|-
TGTGCCAGCAGCATCCGGACACTGGGCGGTGAAAAACTGTTTTTT
CASSIRTLGGEKLFF
>-|TRBV29-1|TRBJ2-3|TRBD1
TGCAGCTCCCGACAGGGAAGCACAGATACGCAGTATTTT
CSSRQGSTDTQYF
>-|TRBV25-1|TRBJ2-7|-
TGTGCCAGCATGACAAACCTGGGGTACTACGAGCAGTACTTC
CASMTNLGYYEQYF
>once|TRBV27|TRBJ2-5|-
TGTGCCAGCAGAAAAACAGGAATCAAAGAGACCCAGTACTTC
CASRKTGIKETQYF
>-|TRBV19|TRBJ1-4|-
TGTGCCAGTAGTATCGAACCGGCCGAAAAACTGTTTTTT
CASSIEPAEKLFF
>-|TRBV6-5|TRBJ1-2|TRBD1
TGTGCCAGCAGTTACGGGGGACAGCCCTATGGCTACACCTTC
CASSYGGQPYGYTF
>once|TRBV5-4|TRBJ1-4|TRBD1
TGTGCCAGCAAACGACAGGGCACTGCAACTAATGAAAAACTGTTTTTT
CASKRQGTATNEKLFF
>-|TRBV19|TRBJ1-4|TRBD1
TGTGCCAGTAGTTTCACCGGGACAGGCGTAAATGAAAAACTGTTTTTT
CASSFTGTGVNEKLFF
>-|TRBV5-5|TRBJ2-7|-
TGTGCCAGCAGCTCCGGTGGGCTATTTAGCGTTTGGGAGCAGTACTTC
CASSSGGLFSVWEQYF
>-|TRBV19|TRBJ2-6|TRBD1
TGTGCCAGTAGTATCGGGACAGGGGGTATGAGCGGGGCCAACGTCCTGACTTTC
CASSIGTGGMSGANVLTF
>-|TRBV27|TRBJ1-6|-
TGTGCCAGCAGTAGGCAGACTAATTCACCCCTCCACTTT
CASSRQTNSPLHF
>-|TRBV5-1|TRBJ2-5|-
TGCGCCAGCAGCTTGGCCGCCGACACCCAAGAGACCCAGTACTTC
CASSLAADTQETQYF
>-|TRBV29-1|TRBJ2-3|TRBD2
TGCAGCGTTGATACGTTTGGTACTAGCGGCCTTAGCACAGATACGCAGTATTTT
CSVDTFGTSGLSTDTQYF
>-|TRBV7-2|TRBJ1-5|-
TGTGCCAGCAGCACCCGCCAGGGGCCCCAGCATTTT
CASSTRQGPQHF
>-|TRBV18|TRBJ1-1|-
TGTGCCAGCTCAGCAGACGCTTGGAAAGGCACTGAAGCTTTCTTT
CASSADAWKGTEAFF
>-|TRBV18|TRBJ1-1|-
TGTGCCAGCTCACACCGGGACGCCCTCGAGTCTTTCTTT
CASSHRDALESFF
>-|TRBV5-1|TRBJ2-5|TRBD2
TGCGCCAGCAGCTCGCTGGGGGGGGTGGAGACCCAGTACTTC
CASSSLGGVETQYF
>-|TRBV19|TRBJ2-7|-
TGTGCCAGTAGTGCCCACTACGAGCAGTACTTC
CASSAHYEQYF
>-|TRBV21-1|TRBJ2-5|-
TGTGCCAGCAGCTACGTAGCGGGGCCAGAGACCCAGTACTTC
CASSYVAGPETQYF
>once|TRBV15|TRBJ1-1|-
TGTGCCACCACCCTTTCGAGGGGATTGAGGGCTTTCTTT
CATTLSRGLRAFF
>-|TRBV6-1|TRBJ1-1|-
TGTGCCAGCATCTCCCGGGGGCTGAACACTGAAGCTTTCTTT
CASISRGLNTEAFF
>-|TRBV5-6|TRBJ2-7|-
TGTGCCAGCAGCTTGGAGGGACTCTACGAGCAGTACTTC
CASSLEGLYEQYF
>-|TRBV28|TRBJ1-3|-
TGTGCCAGCAGAGGACCTGGAAACACCATATATTTT
CASRGPGNTIYF
>-|TRBV28|TRBJ1-1|TRBD1
TGTGCCAGCAGTGCCACAGGGGCAAACACTGAAGCTTTCTTT
CASSATGANTEAFF
>-|TRBV5-1|TRBJ1-1|TRBD1
TGCGCCAGCAGCAAGGGACAGGTTAACACTGAAGCTTTCTTT
CASSKGQVNTEAFF
>-|TRBV30|TRBJ2-3|-
TGTGCCTGGAGTATCGGGCTAGCTGCAGATACGCAGTATTTT
CAWSIGLAADTQYF
>-|TRBV5-5|TRBJ2-7|-
TGTGCCAGCAGCTCGAAGCGGACGGGAGAGCAGTACTTC
CASSSKRTGEQYF
>few|TRBV5-1|TRBJ2-7|TRBD1
TGCGCCAGCAGTCCGGGACAGGGCCTCTCCTACGAGCAGTACTTC
CASSPGQGLSYEQYF
>-|TRBV7-6|TRBJ2-5|-
TGTGCCAGCAGCTCAAGGAAGGGCCGGGGCCTTGAGACCCAGTACTTC
CASSSRKGRGLETQYF
>-|TRBV4-2|TRBJ1-2|-
TGTGCCAGCAGCCAAAGCTGGGAAGGGGAAGTCGGCTACACCTTC
CASSQSWEGEVGYTF
>-|TRBV7-3|TRBJ2-7|-
TGTGCCAGCAGCTTAAGCCAGGGCACCGAGCAGTACTTC
CASSLSQGTEQYF
>-|TRBV9|TRBJ1-4|-
TGTGCCAGCAGCGTGGACAATTACGAGGAAAAACTGTTTTTT
CASSVDNYEEKLFF
>-|TRBV27|TRBJ2-7|TRBD1
TGTGCCAGCAGTTTAGGACAGGGGTTAGCATACGAGCAGTACTTC
CASSLGQGLAYEQYF
>-|TRBV5-8|TRBJ2-2|-
TGTGCCAGCAGCTTGTACGGCACCGGGGAGCTGTTTTTT
CASSLYGTGELFF
>-|TRBV6-4|TRBJ2-3|TRBD1
TGTGCCAGCAGTGATTCCCCAGGGGGCGGCACAGATACGCAGTATTTT
CASSDSPGGGTDTQYF
>many|TRBV19|TRBJ1-2|-
TGTGCCAGCCTCCTTGGGAGTTTCTATGGCTACACCTTC
CASLLGSFYGYTF
>once|TRBV9|TRBJ2-3|TRBD1
TGTGCCAGCAGCGTAGAAATCAGGGGGCAGGATACGCAGTATTTT
CASSVEIRGQDTQYF
>-|TRBV5-1|TRBJ2-3|-
TGCGCCAGCAGCTGGGTGGGGACAAGATACACAGATACGCAGTATTTT
CASSWVGTRYTDTQYF
>-|TRBV2|TRBJ1-4|TRBD1
TGTGCCAGCAGGGAGACGACAGGGAATGAAAAACTGTTTTTT
CASRETTGNEKLFF
>-|TRBV30|TRBJ2-5|-
TGTGCCTGGAGTGTCTCCGGGCTCGCAAAACAGTACTTC
CAWSVSGLAKQYF
>-|TRBV5-1|TRBJ2-5|TRBD2
TGCGCCAGCAGCTTTGAGAGAGGCGGGGGAGGCGGGGAGACCCAGTACTTC
CASSFERGGGGGETQYF
>-|TRBV28|TRBJ1-2|TRBD1
TGTGCCAGCAGTTTAAATTGGGTCGGGACAGGGCATGGCTACACCTTC
CASSLNWVGTGHGYTF
>-|TRBV5-6|TRBJ2-3|TRBD2
TGTGCCAGCAGCGGGCAGGGACTAGCGCCAGATACGCAGTATTTT
CASSGQGLAPDTQYF